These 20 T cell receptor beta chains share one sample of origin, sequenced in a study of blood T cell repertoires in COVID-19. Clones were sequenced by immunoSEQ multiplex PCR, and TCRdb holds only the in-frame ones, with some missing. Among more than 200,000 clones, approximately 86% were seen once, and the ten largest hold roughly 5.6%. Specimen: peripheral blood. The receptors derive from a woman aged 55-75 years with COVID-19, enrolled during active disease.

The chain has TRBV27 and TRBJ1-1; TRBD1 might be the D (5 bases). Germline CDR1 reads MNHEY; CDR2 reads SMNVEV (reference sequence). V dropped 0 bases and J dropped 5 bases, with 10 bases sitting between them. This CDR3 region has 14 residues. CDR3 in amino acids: CASSLSGATTEAFF. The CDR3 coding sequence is TGTGCCAGCAGTTTATCTGGGGCAACTACTGAAGCTTTCTTT.

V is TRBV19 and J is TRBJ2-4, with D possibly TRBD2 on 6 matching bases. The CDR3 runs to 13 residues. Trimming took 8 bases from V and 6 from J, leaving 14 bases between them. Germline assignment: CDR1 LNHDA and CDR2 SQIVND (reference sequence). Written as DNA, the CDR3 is TGTGCCAGTGCGGAGGGAGGAGGAAACATTCAGTACTTC. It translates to CASAEGGGNIQYF. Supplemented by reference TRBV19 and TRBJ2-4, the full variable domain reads DGGITQSPKYLFRKEGQNVTLSCEQNLNHDAMYWYRQDPGQGLRLIYYSQIVNDFQKGDIAEGYSVSREKKESFPLTVTSAQKNPTAFYLCASAEGGGNIQYFGAGTRLSVL.

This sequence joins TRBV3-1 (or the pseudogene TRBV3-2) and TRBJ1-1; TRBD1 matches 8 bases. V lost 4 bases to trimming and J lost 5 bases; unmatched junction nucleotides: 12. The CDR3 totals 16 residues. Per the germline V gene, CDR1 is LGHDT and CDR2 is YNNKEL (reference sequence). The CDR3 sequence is CASSRRSGTGETEAFF. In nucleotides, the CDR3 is TGTGCCAGCAGCCGGAGATCCGGGACAGGAGAAACTGAAGCTTTCTTT.

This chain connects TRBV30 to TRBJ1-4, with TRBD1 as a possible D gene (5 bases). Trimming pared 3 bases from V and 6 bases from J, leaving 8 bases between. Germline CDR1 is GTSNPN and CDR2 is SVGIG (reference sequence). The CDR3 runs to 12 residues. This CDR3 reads CAWRGGDEKLFF. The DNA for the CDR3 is TGTGCCTGGAGGGGGGGTGATGAAAAACTGTTTTTT.

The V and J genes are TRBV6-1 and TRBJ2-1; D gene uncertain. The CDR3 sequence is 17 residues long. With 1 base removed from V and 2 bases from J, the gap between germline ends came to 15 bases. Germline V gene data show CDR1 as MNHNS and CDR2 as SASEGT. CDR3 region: CASSEEVGSIPYNEQFF. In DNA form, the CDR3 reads TGTGCCAGCAGTGAAGAAGTGGGCTCGATCCCCTACAATGAGCAGTTCTTC.

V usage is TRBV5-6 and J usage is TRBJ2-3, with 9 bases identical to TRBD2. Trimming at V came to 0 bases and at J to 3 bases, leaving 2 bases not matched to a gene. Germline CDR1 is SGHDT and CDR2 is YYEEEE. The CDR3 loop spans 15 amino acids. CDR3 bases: TGTGCCAGCAGCTTGGGACTAGCGGTTACAGATACGCAGTATTTT. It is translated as CASSLGLAVTDTQYF.

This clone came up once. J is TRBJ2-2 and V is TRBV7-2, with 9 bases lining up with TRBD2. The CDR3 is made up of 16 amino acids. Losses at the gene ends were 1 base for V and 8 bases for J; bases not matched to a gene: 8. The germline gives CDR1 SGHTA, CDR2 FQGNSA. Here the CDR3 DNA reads TGTGCCAGCAGCTTAGATTCCGGGGGACTAGCTGGGGAGCTGTTTTTT. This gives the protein CASSLDSGGLAGELFF.

The CDR3 reads CASNRGLNYGYTF. Here the CDR3 DNA reads TGTGCCAGTAATCGGGGTTTGAACTATGGCTACACCTTC. The chain is built from TRBV19 and TRBJ1-2; no reliable D call. The CDR3 length is 13 residues. The germline V gene has CDR1 LNHDA and CDR2 SQIVND (reference sequence). Trimming removed 7 bases from V and 2 bases from J, with 11 bases in between.

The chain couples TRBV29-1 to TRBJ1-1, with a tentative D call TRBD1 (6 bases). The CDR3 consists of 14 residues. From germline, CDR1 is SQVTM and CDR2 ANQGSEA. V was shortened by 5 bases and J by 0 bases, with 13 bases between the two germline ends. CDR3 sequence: CSVPGGQMNTEAFF. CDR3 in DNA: TGCAGCGTTCCTGGGGGACAAATGAACACTGAAGCTTTCTTT.

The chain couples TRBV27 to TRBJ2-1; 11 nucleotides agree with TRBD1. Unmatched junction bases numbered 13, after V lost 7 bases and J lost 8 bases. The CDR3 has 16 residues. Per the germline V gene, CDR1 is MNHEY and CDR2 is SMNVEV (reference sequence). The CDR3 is CASTTPRTGGRDEQFF. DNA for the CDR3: TGTGCCAGCACCACCCCACGGACAGGGGGCCGGGATGAGCAGTTCTTC.

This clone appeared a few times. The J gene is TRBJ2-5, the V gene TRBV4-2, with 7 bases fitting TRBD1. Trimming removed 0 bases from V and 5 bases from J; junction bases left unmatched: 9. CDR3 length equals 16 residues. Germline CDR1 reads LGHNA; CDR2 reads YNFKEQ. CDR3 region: CASSQEINRGRETQYF. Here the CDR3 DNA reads TGTGCCAGCAGCCAAGAGATCAACAGGGGTAGGGAGACCCAGTACTTC.

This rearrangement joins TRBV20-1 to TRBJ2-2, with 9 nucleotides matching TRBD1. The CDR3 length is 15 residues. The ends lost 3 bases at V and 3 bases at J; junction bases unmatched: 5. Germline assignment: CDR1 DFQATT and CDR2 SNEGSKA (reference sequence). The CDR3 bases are TGCAGTGCTAGTAGGGACAGGGCGGACACCGGGGAGCTGTTTTTT. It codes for CSASRDRADTGELFF.

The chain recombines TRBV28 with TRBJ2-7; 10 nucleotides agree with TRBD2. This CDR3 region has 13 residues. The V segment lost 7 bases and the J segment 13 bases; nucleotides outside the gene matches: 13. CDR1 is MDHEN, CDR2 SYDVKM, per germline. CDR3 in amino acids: CASIPPGLARLYF. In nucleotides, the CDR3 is TGTGCCAGCATCCCGCCGGGACTAGCGAGGCTTTACTTC.

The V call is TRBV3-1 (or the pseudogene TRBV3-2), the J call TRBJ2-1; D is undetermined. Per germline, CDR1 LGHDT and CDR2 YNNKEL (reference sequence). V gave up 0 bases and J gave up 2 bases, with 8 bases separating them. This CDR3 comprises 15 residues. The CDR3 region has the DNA TGTGCCAGCAGCCAAGATCACAGAGCCTACAATGAGCAGTTCTTC. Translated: CASSQDHRAYNEQFF.

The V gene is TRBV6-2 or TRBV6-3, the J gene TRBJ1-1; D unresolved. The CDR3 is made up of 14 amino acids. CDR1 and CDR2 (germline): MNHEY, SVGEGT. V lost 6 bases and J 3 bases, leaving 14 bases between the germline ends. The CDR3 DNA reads TGTGCCAGCAGCCCAACTCCGGCGGACACTGAAGCTTTCTTT. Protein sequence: CASSPTPADTEAFF.

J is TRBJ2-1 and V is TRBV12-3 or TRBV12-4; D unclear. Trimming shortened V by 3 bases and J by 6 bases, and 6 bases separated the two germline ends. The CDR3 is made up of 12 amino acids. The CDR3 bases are TGTGCCAGCAGTTTCTCTCCCAATGAGCAGTTCTTC. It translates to CASSFSPNEQFF.

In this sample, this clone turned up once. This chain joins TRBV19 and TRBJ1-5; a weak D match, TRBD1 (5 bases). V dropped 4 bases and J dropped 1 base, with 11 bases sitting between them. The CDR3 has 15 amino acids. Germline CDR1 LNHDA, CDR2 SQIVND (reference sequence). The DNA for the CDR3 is TGTGCCAGTAGTACTGACAGACCAAGCAATCAGCCCCAGCATTTT. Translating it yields CASSTDRPSNQPQHF.

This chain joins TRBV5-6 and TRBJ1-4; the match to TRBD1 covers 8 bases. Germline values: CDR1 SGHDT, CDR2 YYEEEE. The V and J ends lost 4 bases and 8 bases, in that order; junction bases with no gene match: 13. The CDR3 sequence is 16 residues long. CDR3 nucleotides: TGTGCCAGCAGCGATACCCACAGGGGGGGGAAAGAAAAACTGTTTTTT. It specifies CASSDTHRGGKEKLFF. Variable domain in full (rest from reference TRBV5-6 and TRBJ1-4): DAGVTQSPTHLIKTRGQQVTLRCSPKSGHDTVSWYQQALGQGPQFIFQYYEEEERQRGNFPDRFSGHQFPNYSSELNVNALLLGDSALYLCASSDTHRGGKEKLFFGSGTQLSVL.

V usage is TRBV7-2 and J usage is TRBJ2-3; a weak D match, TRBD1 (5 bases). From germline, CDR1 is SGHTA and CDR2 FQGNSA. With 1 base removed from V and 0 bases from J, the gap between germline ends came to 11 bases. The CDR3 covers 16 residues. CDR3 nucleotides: TGTGCCAGCAGCTTAGATGGGCAGGGTAGCACAGATACGCAGTATTTT. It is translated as CASSLDGQGSTDTQYF.

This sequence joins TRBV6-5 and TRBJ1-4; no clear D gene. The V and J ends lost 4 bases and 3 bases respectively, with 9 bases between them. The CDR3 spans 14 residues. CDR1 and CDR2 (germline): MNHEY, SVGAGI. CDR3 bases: TGTGCCAGCAGTTTGAGCCCGGCTAATGAAAAACTGTTTTTT. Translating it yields CASSLSPANEKLFF.